Below, 16 T cell receptor beta chains from the same sample are listed, as sequenced in a study of blood T cell repertoires in COVID-19. Only in-frame clones appear in the TCRdb table, and some are missing; sequencing was by immunoSEQ multiplex PCR. Of about 130,000 clones detected, around 85% appear once; the ten largest clones hold 3.2%. Sequencing was done on a sample of peripheral blood. These receptors all stem from an elderly woman with COVID-19, enrolled during active disease.

The chain recombines TRBV19 with TRBJ2-7, with 11 bases lining up with TRBD1. The V and J ends lost 4 bases and 3 bases, in that order; junction bases with no gene match: 5. This CDR3 region has 15 residues. In germline, CDR1 is LNHDA, CDR2 SQIVND (reference sequence). For the CDR3, the DNA is TGTGCCAGTAGTAAAACGGGACAGGGGGGCTACGAGCAGTACTTC. Translating it yields CASSKTGQGGYEQYF.

This clone showed up just once. The J gene is TRBJ1-1, the V gene TRBV3-1 (or the pseudogene TRBV3-2), with a possible D match to TRBD1 (6 bases). Trimming took 0 bases from V and 5 from J, leaving 16 bases between them. CDR3 length equals 16 residues. Germline lookup yields CDR1 LGHDT and CDR2 YNNKEL (reference sequence). The CDR3 DNA reads as TGTGCCAGCAGCCAAGATCAAATGGGGGCAAAGACTGAAGCTTTCTTT. Its translation: CASSQDQMGAKTEAFF.

V is TRBV27 and J is TRBJ1-6; D is possibly TRBD1 (5 bases). Germline-derived CDR1 and CDR2 are MNHEY and SMNVEV (reference sequence). Trimming took 5 bases from V and 9 from J, leaving 20 bases between them. CDR3 length equals 16 residues. CDR3 in amino acids: CASSDGGGLNFSPLHF. The CDR3 coding sequence is TGTGCCAGCAGTGACGGGGGAGGTCTAAACTTTTCACCCCTCCACTTT.

V and J are TRBV6-6 and TRBJ2-1; 10 bases agree with TRBD2. The CDR3 length is 13 residues. The junction had 4 bases not matched to a gene; V was cut back by 6 bases and J by 8 bases. The germline V gene encodes CDR1 MNHNY and CDR2 SVGAGI (reference sequence). CDR3 residues: CASRKREGDEQFF. The CDR3 DNA reads as TGTGCCAGCAGAAAGCGGGAGGGGGATGAGCAGTTCTTC.

The chain employs TRBV5-1 and TRBJ2-1; 9 bases map to TRBD2. The V gene end was trimmed by 3 bases and the J gene end by 4 bases; junction bases not matched to a gene: 2. CDR1 and CDR2 from the germline V gene are SGHRS and YFSETQ. The CDR3 covers 14 residues. The CDR3: CASSSTSGYNEQFF. CDR3 DNA sequence: TGCGCCAGCAGCTCCACTAGCGGGTACAATGAGCAGTTCTTC.

The chain uses TRBV11-2 and TRBJ1-1; the match to TRBD1 covers 8 bases. The length of the CDR3 is 14 residues. The germline V gene has CDR1 SGHAT and CDR2 FQNNGV. The junction had 2 bases not matched to a gene; V was cut back by 1 base and J by 4 bases. The CDR3 spells CASSLGQGSTEAFF. The CDR3 DNA reads TGTGCCAGCAGCTTAGGACAGGGGAGCACTGAAGCTTTCTTT.

In this sample, this clone turned up once. The J gene is TRBJ1-5, the V gene TRBV2, with TRBD1 as a possible D gene (5 bases). Germline assignment: CDR1 SNHLY and CDR2 FYNNEI. V was cut by 7 bases and J by 1 base, with 14 bases left in between. The CDR3 is 15 residues long. The CDR3 nucleotides read TGTGCCAGCAAGCCTGCGACAGTGAGCAATCAGCCCCAGCATTTT. Its protein product is CASKPATVSNQPQHF.

The J gene is TRBJ2-2, the V gene TRBV5-6, with 9 bases identical to TRBD2. The germline V gene encodes CDR1 SGHDT and CDR2 YYEEEE. V shed 0 bases, J shed 8 bases, and the junction held 2 bases outside the gene matches. CDR3 length: 14 amino acids. This CDR3 is CASSLVAGEGELFF. CDR3 nucleotide sequence: TGTGCCAGCAGCTTGGTAGCGGGAGAAGGGGAGCTGTTTTTT.

V and J are TRBV7-2 and TRBJ2-2; D gene ambiguous. The V end was cut by 6 bases, the J end by 5 bases, with 7 bases between. Germline lookup yields CDR1 SGHTA and CDR2 FQGNSA. The CDR3 is 12 amino acids. CDR3 region: CASSGLTGELFF. DNA of the CDR3: TGTGCCAGCAGTGGTCTAACCGGGGAGCTGTTTTTT.

This chain links TRBV5-1 with TRBJ2-1; 10 bases map to TRBD2. The length of the CDR3 is 18 residues. Germline V lookup: CDR1 SGHRS, CDR2 YFSETQ. The J segment lost 3 bases and the V segment lost 4 bases, leaving 13 bases of the junction unmatched. CDR3 in DNA: TGCGCCAGCAGCGCCGGGACTAGCGCGGCCAATTTCTACAATGAGCAGTTCTTC. Protein sequence: CASSAGTSAANFYNEQFF.

The chain combines TRBV5-1 with TRBJ2-5; 7 positions agree with TRBD2. J gave up 0 bases and V 4 bases, and 3 bases lay outside the gene matches. Germline V CDR1 and CDR2: SGHRS, YFSETQ. This CDR3 contains 14 residues. DNA of the CDR3: TGCGCCAGCAGCCCGGGGGGAGACCAAGAGACCCAGTACTTC. Protein product: CASSPGGDQETQYF. Based on the CDR3 plus reference TRBV5-1 and TRBJ2-5, the full variable domain is KAGVTQTPRYLIKTRGQQVTLSCSPISGHRSVSWYQQTPGQGLQFLFEYFSETQRNKGNFPGRFSGRQFSNSRSEMNVSTLELGDSALYLCASSPGGDQETQYFGPGTRLLVL.

This clone has more than one count but fewer than ten. The chain joins TRBV7-2 to TRBJ1-5, with 12 bases identical to TRBD1. Germline V gene data show CDR1 as SGHTA and CDR2 as FQGNSA. V dropped 0 bases and J dropped 2; count of bases not matched to a gene: 8. The CDR3 contains 19 residues. CDR3 DNA: TGTGCCAGCAGCTTAGCGTCCGGGACAGGGGGCGCGGGCAATCAGCCCCAGCATTTT. This sequence encodes CASSLASGTGGAGNQPQHF.

The chain recombines TRBV14 with TRBJ2-1, with TRBD2 identical over 7 bases. The J segment lost 11 bases and the V segment lost 4 bases, leaving 5 bases of the junction unmatched. Per the germline V gene, CDR1 is SGHDN and CDR2 is FVKESK. CDR3 length: 12 amino acids. The DNA of the CDR3 is TGTGCCAGCAGCCGCAGCGGGATGAAGCAGTTCTTC. Translating gives CASSRSGMKQFF. Filled out from reference TRBV14 and TRBJ2-1, the complete variable domain reads EAGVTQFPSHSVIEKGQTVTLRCDPISGHDNLYWYRRVMGKEIKFLLHFVKESKQDESGMPNNRFLAERTGGTYSTLKVQPAELEDSGVYFCASSRSGMKQFFGPGTRLTVL.

In its sample, this clone was seen a few times. V usage is TRBV7-9 and J usage is TRBJ2-1; maybe TRBD2 (6 bases). This CDR3 has 15 residues. Trimming took 5 bases from V and 8 from J, leaving 19 bases between them. CDR1 SEHNR and CDR2 FQNEAQ come from the germline V gene (reference sequence). The DNA for the CDR3 is TGTGCCAGCAGCCCTAGCGCGGGACCATTAGATGAGCAGTTCTTC. It is translated as CASSPSAGPLDEQFF.

The chain joins TRBV6-5 to TRBJ1-6; D remains ambiguous. Trimming shortened V by 2 bases and J by 9 bases, and 14 bases separated the two germline ends. CDR3 size: 15 residues. Germline lookup yields CDR1 MNHEY and CDR2 SVGAGI. The CDR3 region has the DNA TGTGCCAGCAGTTACGAGAGGGTGCCGACTTCACCCCTCCACTTT. Protein product: CASSYERVPTSPLHF.

This clone was counted only a few times. The genes are TRBV28 and TRBJ2-1; 11 bases align to TRBD2. The CDR3 has 16 amino acids. Looked up from germline, CDR1 is MDHEN and CDR2 is SYDVKM. V was pared by 5 bases and J by 13 bases, with 16 bases of the junction left unmatched. The CDR3 protein is CASSSLLGTSGRLQFF. The CDR3 nucleotides read TGTGCCAGCAGTAGCCTTTTGGGGACTAGCGGACGCTTACAGTTCTTC. Based on the CDR3 plus reference TRBV28 and TRBJ2-1, the full variable domain is DVKVTQSSRYLVKRTGEKVFLECVQDMDHENMFWYRQDPGLGLRLIYFSYDVKMKEKGDIPEGYSVSREKKERFSLILESASTNQTSMYLCASSSLLGTSGRLQFFGPGTRLTVL.